This entry concerns a single T cell receptor beta chain. Its antigen remains unidentified. The sample is drawn from a study of OX40 agonist ivuxolimab in advanced cancers. Study overall: Cohort: 80% to 85% men, mean age approximately 60, aged about 20 to 79. General study points: CD8+ T cells (on average) carried more expanded clones than CD4+ T cells.

Between the trimmed V and J ends, which lost 3 bases and 5 bases, there was a span of 19 bases. This CDR3 contains 16 residues. CDR1 and CDR2 from the germline V gene are MDHEN and SYDVKM. Method: immunoSEQ multiplex PCR; TCRdb's copy keeps in-frame clones and lacks some. The table has almost 70,000 clones, approximately 89% seen once; the top ten hold 0.25% to 0.3%. The sequencing here drew on CD4+ or CD8+ T cells sorted from blood, taken in a trial of the OX40 agonist ivuxolimab. The clonotype comes from an adult with an advanced solid tumor such as melanoma, head and neck, liver or kidney cancer. The chain recombines TRBV28 with TRBJ2-5; D not certain. This CDR3 reads CASSFSFWERVETQYF. The CDR3, as DNA: TGTGCCAGCAGTTTTTCTTTCTGGGAACGTGTGGAGACCCAGTACTTC.